The 16 T cell receptor beta chains below were found in one sample sequenced in a study of blood T cell repertoires in COVID-19 (TCRdb year 2020). Libraries came from the immunoSEQ multiplex PCR assay. Entries here come from immuneACCESS through TCRdb and include only in-frame sequences with V and J called. Some clones fail to appear in such tables; in the studies checked, an unresolved V gene covers under half of the shortfall, and the cause of the remainder is unknown. For this sample there are tens of thousands of clones; about 85% appear just once. About 3.8% of the sample is in the top ten clones. Input material: peripheral blood. The receptor set was obtained from a man aged 55 to 69 with acute or convalescent COVID-19.

The V and J genes are TRBV19 and TRBJ2-4; D gene ambiguous. CDR1 is LNHDA and CDR2 is SQIVND in the germline V gene (reference sequence). V dropped 5 bases and J dropped 0 bases, with 8 bases sitting between them. The CDR3 extends over 14 amino acids. This CDR3 reads CASSRDIAKNIQYF. CDR3 DNA sequence: TGTGCCAGTAGTCGAGACATAGCCAAAAACATTCAGTACTTC.

This clone was detected a few times. The V gene is TRBV10-3, the J gene TRBJ2-7; 12 bases line up with TRBD1. Looked up from germline, CDR1 is ENHRY and CDR2 is SYGVKD. With 6 bases clipped from V and 4 bases from J, the junction kept 7 bases outside the gene matches. The CDR3 is made up of 15 amino acids. The CDR3 region has the DNA TGTGCCATCAGGGGAGGGACAGGGGGCTTTTACGAGCAGTACTTC. It yields the protein CAIRGGTGGFYEQYF.

In its sample, this clone was seen a few times. V gene TRBV5-1 combines with J gene TRBJ1-6; 8 nucleotides line up with TRBD1. The ends lost 4 bases at V and 8 bases at J; junction bases unmatched: 8. The germline V gene has CDR1 SGHRS and CDR2 YFSETQ. CDR3 length: 15 residues. The CDR3 spells CASSGSGGTDSPLHF. CDR3 DNA: TGCGCCAGCAGCGGATCAGGGGGCACGGATTCACCCCTCCACTTT.

This chain connects TRBV19 to TRBJ1-5; 7 nucleotides line up with TRBD1. V was clipped by 4 bases and J by 2 bases; unmatched bases: 20. CDR3 length equals 20 residues. Germline assignment: CDR1 LNHDA and CDR2 SQIVND (reference sequence). The CDR3 DNA sequence: TGTGCCAGTAGTACCGCCCCAGTCCGTCGGACAGGAGGAGGCAATCAGCCCCAGCATTTT. It translates to CASSTAPVRRTGGGNQPQHF.

The CDR3 sequence: CASSAAGAYNEQFF. The DNA for the CDR3 is TGTGCCAGCAGCGCAGCGGGCGCCTACAATGAGCAGTTCTTC. V gene TRBV9 combines with J gene TRBJ2-1, with a possible D match to TRBD2 (6 bases). V lost 3 bases and J 2 bases, leaving 9 bases between the germline ends. This CDR3 comprises 14 residues. In germline, CDR1 is SGDLS, CDR2 YYNGEE.

The rearrangement joins TRBV13 to TRBJ2-1, with TRBD1 identical over 8 bases. V was clipped by 3 bases and J by 4 bases; unmatched bases: 2. The germline V gene encodes CDR1 PRHDT and CDR2 FYEKMQ (reference sequence). The length of the CDR3 is 14 residues. CDR3 amino acids: CASSLDRVYNEQFF. The DNA for the CDR3 is TGTGCCAGCAGCTTGGACAGGGTGTACAATGAGCAGTTCTTC.

J is TRBJ1-2 and V is TRBV7-9, with TRBD1 as a possible D gene (6 bases). Trimming removed 5 bases from V and 4 bases from J, with 14 bases in between. The germline CDR1 and CDR2 sequences are SEHNR and FQNEAQ (reference sequence). The CDR3 runs to 14 residues. CDR3 nucleotides: TGTGCCAGCAGCCTCGGACAGCAAACCTATGGCTACACCTTC. Encoded protein: CASSLGQQTYGYTF. The full variable domain, rest sourced from reference TRBV7-9 and TRBJ1-2, is DTGVSQNPRHKITKRGQNVTFRCDPISEHNRLYWYRQTLGQGPEFLTYFQNEAQLEKSRLLSDRFSAERPKGSFSTLEIQRTEQGDSAMYLCASSLGQQTYGYTFGSGTRLTVV.

The chain links TRBV5-4 to TRBJ2-3; TRBD2 agrees at 9 bases. Germline V gene lookup returns CDR1 SGHNT and CDR2 YYREEE (reference sequence). J lost 0 bases, V lost 4 bases, and 9 bases had no gene match. The CDR3 consists of 17 residues. CDR3 region: CASSPSPSGVSTDTQYF. As DNA, the CDR3 is TGTGCCAGCAGCCCCAGTCCTAGCGGGGTCAGCACAGATACGCAGTATTTT.

CDR3: CASSYDRGRHEQYF. The CDR3 nucleotides read TGTGCCAGCAGTTACGACAGGGGGAGGCACGAGCAGTACTTC. The chain couples TRBV6-2 or TRBV6-3 to TRBJ2-7; TRBD1 aligns across 9 bases. V was pared by 2 bases and J by 5 bases, with 4 bases of the junction left unmatched. From germline, CDR1 is MNHEY and CDR2 SVGEGT. The CDR3 extends over 14 amino acids.

The V and J genes are TRBV6-2 or TRBV6-3 and TRBJ1-5; D is unclear. CDR3 length equals 14 residues. Deletions cut 3 bases from V and 7 bases from J, with 13 bases between. Germline lookup yields CDR1 MNHEY and CDR2 SVGEGT. CDR3 nucleotide sequence: TGTGCCAGCAGTTATTCGAGGGTTGGGCAGCCCCAGCATTTT. Residues: CASSYSRVGQPQHF.

This chain links TRBV6-5 with TRBJ2-7, with TRBD2 matching over 10 bases. The junction had 2 bases not matched to a gene; V was cut back by 2 bases and J by 1 base. CDR1 MNHEY and CDR2 SVGAGI come from the germline V gene. The CDR3 totals 15 residues. The CDR3: CASSYRLAGSYEQYF. The CDR3 nucleotides are TGTGCCAGCAGTTACAGACTAGCGGGTTCCTACGAGCAGTACTTC.

In this sample, this clone turned up once. The rearrangement links TRBV5-4 to TRBJ2-7; D may be TRBD2 (6 bases). The V end was cut by 6 bases, the J end by 0 bases, with 10 bases between. Germline V gene data show CDR1 as SGHNT and CDR2 as YYREEE (reference sequence). This CDR3 region has 13 residues. The CDR3 nucleotides are TGTGCCAGCAAGGGACTGAGCTCCTACGAGCAGTACTTC. Its protein is CASKGLSSYEQYF.

The chain is built from TRBV12-5 and TRBJ1-4; no clear D. This CDR3 comprises 14 residues. CDR1 is LGHNT, CDR2 FRNRAP, per germline. V lost 5 bases and J 6 bases, leaving 13 bases between the germline ends. The CDR3 sequence: CASGPGNQDEKLFF. DNA of the CDR3: TGTGCTAGTGGTCCGGGAAATCAAGATGAAAAACTGTTTTTT.

This rearrangement joins TRBV10-3 to TRBJ2-3, with a weak D call TRBD2 (6 bases). The CDR3 extends over 14 amino acids. Germline assignment: CDR1 ENHRY and CDR2 SYGVKD. Trimming stripped 0 bases from V and 4 bases from J, with 8 bases between. The CDR3 coding sequence is TGTGCCATCAGTGAGTCTAGCGGTTCAGATACGCAGTATTTT. This codes for CAISESSGSDTQYF.

CDR3 sequence (DNA): TGTGCCAGCAGCTTAATTCTCTCCGGGGATGAGCAGTTCTTC. Translating gives CASSLILSGDEQFF. This chain joins TRBV11-2 and TRBJ2-1, with D maybe TRBD2 (5 bases). The CDR3 sequence is 14 residues long. The V gene's germline CDR1 is SGHAT and CDR2 FQNNGV. Trimming stripped 2 bases from V and 8 bases from J, with 13 bases between. The full variable domain, in which reference TRBV11-2 and TRBJ2-1 provide the parts outside the CDR3, is EAGVAQSPRYKIIEKRQSVAFWCNPISGHATLYWYQQILGQGPKLLIQFQNNGVVDDSQLPKDRFSAERLKGVDSTLKIQPAKLEDSAVYLCASSLILSGDEQFFGPGTRLTVL.

This chain connects TRBV10-3 to TRBJ1-1; 9 bases are shared with TRBD1. Germline values: CDR1 ENHRY, CDR2 SYGVKD. The CDR3 is made up of 14 amino acids. Trimming at V came to 2 bases and at J to 5 bases, leaving 3 bases not matched to a gene. In nucleotides, the CDR3 is TGTGCCATCAGTGAGCCTGGACAGGGGACTGAAGCTTTCTTT. It yields the protein CAISEPGQGTEAFF.